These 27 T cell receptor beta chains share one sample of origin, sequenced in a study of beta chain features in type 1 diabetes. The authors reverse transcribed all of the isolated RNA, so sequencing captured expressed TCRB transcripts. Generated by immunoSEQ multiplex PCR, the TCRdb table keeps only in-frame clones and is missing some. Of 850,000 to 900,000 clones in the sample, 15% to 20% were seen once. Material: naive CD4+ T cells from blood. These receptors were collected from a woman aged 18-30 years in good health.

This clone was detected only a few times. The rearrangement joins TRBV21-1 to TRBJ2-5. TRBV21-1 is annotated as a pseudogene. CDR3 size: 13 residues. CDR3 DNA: TGTGCCAGCAGCGCCCGTCTGTGGGAGACCCAGTACTTC. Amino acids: CASSARLWETQYF.

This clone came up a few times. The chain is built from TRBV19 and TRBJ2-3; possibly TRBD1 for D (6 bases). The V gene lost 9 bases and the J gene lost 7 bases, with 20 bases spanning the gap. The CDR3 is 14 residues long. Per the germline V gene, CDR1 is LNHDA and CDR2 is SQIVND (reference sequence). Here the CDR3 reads CASRDTSSRYTQYF. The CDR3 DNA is TGTGCCAGCAGGGACACCTCTTCCAGATATACGCAGTATTTT. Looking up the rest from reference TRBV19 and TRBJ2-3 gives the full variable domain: DGGITQSPKYLFRKEGQNVTLSCEQNLNHDAMYWYRQDPGQGLRLIYYSQIVNDFQKGDIAEGYSVSREKKESFPLTVTSAQKNPTAFYLCASRDTSSRYTQYFGPGTRLTVL.

CDR3 residues: CASKKGRRNTGELFF. The CDR3 DNA sequence: TGTGCCAGCAAAAAAGGACGGAGGAACACCGGGGAGCTGTTTTTT. The chain has TRBV2 and TRBJ2-2; D is unclear. Per germline, CDR1 SNHLY and CDR2 FYNNEI. V was cut by 7 bases and J by 1 base, with 13 bases left in between. The CDR3 sequence is 15 residues long.

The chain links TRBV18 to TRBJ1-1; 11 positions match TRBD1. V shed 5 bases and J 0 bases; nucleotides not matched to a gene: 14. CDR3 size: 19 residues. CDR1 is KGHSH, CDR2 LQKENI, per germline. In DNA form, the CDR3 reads TGTGCCAGCTCATGGACAGGGGGCACACCTCTGAACTTGAACACTGAAGCTTTCTTT. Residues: CASSWTGGTPLNLNTEAFF.

This CDR3 is CASSIDYYQPQHF. DNA of the CDR3: TGTGCCAGTAGTATTGACTACTATCAGCCCCAGCATTTT. The chain uses TRBV19 and TRBJ1-5; no firm D call. The germline CDR1 and CDR2 sequences are LNHDA and SQIVND (reference sequence). The V and J ends lost 3 bases and 5 bases respectively, with 8 bases between them. This CDR3 spans 13 amino acids.

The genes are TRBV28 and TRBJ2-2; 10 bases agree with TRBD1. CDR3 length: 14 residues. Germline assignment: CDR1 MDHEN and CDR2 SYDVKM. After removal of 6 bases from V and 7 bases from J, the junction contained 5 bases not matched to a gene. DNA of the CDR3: TGTGCCAGCAGGTCGGGACAGGGGAACGGGGAGCTGTTTTTT. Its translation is CASRSGQGNGELFF.

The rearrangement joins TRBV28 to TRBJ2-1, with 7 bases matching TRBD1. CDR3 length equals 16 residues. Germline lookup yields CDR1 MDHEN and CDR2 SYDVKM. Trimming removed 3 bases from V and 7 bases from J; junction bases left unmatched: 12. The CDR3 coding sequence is TGTGCCAGCAGTTTTCAGGGGGAGCTGGTCCGAAATGAGCAGTTCTTC. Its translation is CASSFQGELVRNEQFF. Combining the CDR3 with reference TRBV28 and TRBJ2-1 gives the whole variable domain DVKVTQSSRYLVKRTGEKVFLECVQDMDHENMFWYRQDPGLGLRLIYFSYDVKMKEKGDIPEGYSVSREKKERFSLILESASTNQTSMYLCASSFQGELVRNEQFFGPGTRLTVL.

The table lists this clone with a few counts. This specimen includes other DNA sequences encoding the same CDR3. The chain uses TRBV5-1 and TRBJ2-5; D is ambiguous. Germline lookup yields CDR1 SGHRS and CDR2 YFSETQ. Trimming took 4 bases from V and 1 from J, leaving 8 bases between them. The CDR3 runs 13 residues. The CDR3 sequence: CASSPSVQETQYF. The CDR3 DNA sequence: TGCGCCAGCAGCCCCTCCGTCCAAGAGACCCAGTACTTC.

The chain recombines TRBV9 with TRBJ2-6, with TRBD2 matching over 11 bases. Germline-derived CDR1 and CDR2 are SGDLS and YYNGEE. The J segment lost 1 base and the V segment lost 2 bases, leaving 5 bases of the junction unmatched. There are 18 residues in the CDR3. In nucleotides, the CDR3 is TGTGCCAGCAGCGTGGAGAGACTAGCGGGATCTGGGGCCAACGTCCTGACTTTC. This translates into CASSVERLAGSGANVLTF.

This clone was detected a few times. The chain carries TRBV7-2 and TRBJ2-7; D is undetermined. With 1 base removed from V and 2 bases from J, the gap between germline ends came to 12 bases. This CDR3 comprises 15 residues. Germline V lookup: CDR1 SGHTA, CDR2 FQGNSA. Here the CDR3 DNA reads TGTGCCAGCAGCTTAGTCGCGACGGTAACCTACGAGCAGTACTTC. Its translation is CASSLVATVTYEQYF.

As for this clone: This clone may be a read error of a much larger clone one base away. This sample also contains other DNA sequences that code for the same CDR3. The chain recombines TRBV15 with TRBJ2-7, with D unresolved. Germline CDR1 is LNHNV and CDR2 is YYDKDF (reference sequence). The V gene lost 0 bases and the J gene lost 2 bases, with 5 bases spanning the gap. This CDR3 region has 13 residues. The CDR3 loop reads CATSRDRPYEQYF. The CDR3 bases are TGTGCCACCAGCAGAGATCGGCCCTACGAGCAGTACTTC.

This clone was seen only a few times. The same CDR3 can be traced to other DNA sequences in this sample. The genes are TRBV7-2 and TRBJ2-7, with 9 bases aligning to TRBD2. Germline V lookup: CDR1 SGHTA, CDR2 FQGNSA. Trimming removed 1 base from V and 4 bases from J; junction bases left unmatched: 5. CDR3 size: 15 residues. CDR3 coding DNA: TGTGCCAGCAGCTTAGAGGGCGGGAGGGGTTACGAGCAGTACTTC. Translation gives CASSLEGGRGYEQYF.

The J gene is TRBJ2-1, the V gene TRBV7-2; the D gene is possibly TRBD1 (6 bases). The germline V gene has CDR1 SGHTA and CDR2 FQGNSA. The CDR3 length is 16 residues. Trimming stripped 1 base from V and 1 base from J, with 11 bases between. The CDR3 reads CASSLGFDRSYNEQFF. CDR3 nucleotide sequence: TGTGCCAGCAGCTTAGGGTTTGACAGGTCCTACAATGAGCAGTTCTTC.

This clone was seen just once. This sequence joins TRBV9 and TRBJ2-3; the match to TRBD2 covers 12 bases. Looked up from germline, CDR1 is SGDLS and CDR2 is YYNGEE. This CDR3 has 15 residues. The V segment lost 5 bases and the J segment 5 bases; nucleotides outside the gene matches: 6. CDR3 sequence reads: CASSSPGLAGDTQYF. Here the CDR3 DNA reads TGTGCCAGCAGTTCTCCGGGACTAGCGGGAGATACGCAGTATTTT.

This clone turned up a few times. This CDR3 is CASSFYGEQFF. CDR3 DNA: TGTGCCAGCAGCTTCTACGGTGAGCAGTTCTTC. The rearrangement uses TRBV7-2 and TRBJ2-1; no clear D. Trimming stripped 3 bases from V and 9 bases from J, with 6 bases between. The CDR3 sequence is 11 residues long. The V gene's germline CDR1 is SGHTA and CDR2 FQGNSA.

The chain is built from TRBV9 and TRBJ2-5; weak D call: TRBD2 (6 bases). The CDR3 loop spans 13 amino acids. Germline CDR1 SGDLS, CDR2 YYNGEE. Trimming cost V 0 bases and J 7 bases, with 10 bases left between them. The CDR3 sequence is CASSVGLEGTQYF. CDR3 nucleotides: TGTGCCAGCAGCGTAGGACTAGAAGGGACCCAGTACTTC.

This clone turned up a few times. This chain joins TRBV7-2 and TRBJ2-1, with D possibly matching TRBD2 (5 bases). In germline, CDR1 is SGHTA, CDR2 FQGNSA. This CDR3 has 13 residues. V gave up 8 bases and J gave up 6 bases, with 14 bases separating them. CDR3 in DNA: TGTGCCAGCCGGCTAGCCCCTACCAATGAGCAGTTCTTC. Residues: CASRLAPTNEQFF. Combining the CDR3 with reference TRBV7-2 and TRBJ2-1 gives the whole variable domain GAGVSQSPSNKVTEKGKDVELRCDPISGHTALYWYRQSLGQGLEFLIYFQGNSAPDKSGLPSDRFSAERTGGSVSTLTIQRTQQEDSAVYLCASRLAPTNEQFFGPGTRLTVL.

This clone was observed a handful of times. Here the CDR3 reads CASSPVQVSNEQFF. CDR3 DNA: TGTGCCAGCAGTCCCGTCCAGGTCTCCAATGAGCAGTTCTTC. This chain uses TRBV28 with TRBJ2-1; no firm D call. Per the germline V gene, CDR1 is MDHEN and CDR2 is SYDVKM. There are 14 residues in the CDR3. The germline V and J ends were trimmed by 5 bases and 6 bases, with 14 bases remaining between them. The whole variable domain, filled in from reference TRBV28 and TRBJ2-1, reads DVKVTQSSRYLVKRTGEKVFLECVQDMDHENMFWYRQDPGLGLRLIYFSYDVKMKEKGDIPEGYSVSREKKERFSLILESASTNQTSMYLCASSPVQVSNEQFFGPGTRLTVL.

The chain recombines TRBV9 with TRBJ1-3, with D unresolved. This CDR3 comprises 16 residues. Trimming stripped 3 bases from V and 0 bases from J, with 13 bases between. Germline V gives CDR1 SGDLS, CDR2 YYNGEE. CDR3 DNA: TGTGCCAGCAGCGGCGACCGCCTGAACTCTGGAAACACCATATATTTT. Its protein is CASSGDRLNSGNTIYF. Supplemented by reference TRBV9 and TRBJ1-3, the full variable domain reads DSGVTQTPKHLITATGQRVTLRCSPRSGDLSVYWYQQSLDQGLQFLIQYYNGEERAKGNILERFSAQQFPDLHSELNLSSLELGDSALYFCASSGDRLNSGNTIYFGEGSWLTVV.

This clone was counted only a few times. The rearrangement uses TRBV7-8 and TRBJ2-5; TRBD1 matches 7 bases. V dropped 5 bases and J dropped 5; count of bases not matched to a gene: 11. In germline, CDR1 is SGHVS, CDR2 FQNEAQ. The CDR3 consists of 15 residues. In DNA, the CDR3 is TGTGCCAGCAGCCCCCGCACAGGGGCGGTGGAGACCCAGTACTTC. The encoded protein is CASSPRTGAVETQYF.

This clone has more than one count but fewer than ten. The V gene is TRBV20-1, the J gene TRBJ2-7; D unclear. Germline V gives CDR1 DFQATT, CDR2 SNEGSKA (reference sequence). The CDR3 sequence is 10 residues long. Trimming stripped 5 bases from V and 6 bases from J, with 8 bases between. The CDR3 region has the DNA TGCAGTGCTCTGAGACGCGAGCAGTACTTC. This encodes CSALRREQYF.

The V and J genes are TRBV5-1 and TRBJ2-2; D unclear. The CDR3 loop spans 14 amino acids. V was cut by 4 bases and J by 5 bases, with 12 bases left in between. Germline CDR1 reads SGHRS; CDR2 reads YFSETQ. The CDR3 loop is CASSARMGTGELFF. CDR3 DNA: TGCGCCAGCAGCGCACGGATGGGAACCGGGGAGCTGTTTTTT.

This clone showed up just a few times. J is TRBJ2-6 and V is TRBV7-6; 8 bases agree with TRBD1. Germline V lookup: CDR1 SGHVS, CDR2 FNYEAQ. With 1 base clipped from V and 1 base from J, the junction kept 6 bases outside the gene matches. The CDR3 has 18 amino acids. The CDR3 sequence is CASSLEGTGFSGANVLTF. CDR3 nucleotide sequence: TGTGCCAGCAGCTTAGAAGGGACAGGTTTTTCTGGGGCCAACGTCCTGACTTTC.

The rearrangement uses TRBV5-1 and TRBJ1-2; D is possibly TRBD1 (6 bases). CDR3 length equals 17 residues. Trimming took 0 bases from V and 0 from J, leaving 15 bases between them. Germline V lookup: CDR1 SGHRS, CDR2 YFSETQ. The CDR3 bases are TGCGCCAGCAGCTTGGCCGCGGGGGGCCCTACTAACTATGGCTACACCTTC. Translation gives CASSLAAGGPTNYGYTF.

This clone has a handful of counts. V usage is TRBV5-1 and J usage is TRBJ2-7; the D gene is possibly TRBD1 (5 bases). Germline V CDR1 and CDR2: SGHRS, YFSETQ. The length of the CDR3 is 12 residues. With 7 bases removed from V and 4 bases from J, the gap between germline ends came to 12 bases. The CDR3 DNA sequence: TGCGCCAGCGCTGTCACAGGTTACGAGCAGTACTTC. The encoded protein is CASAVTGYEQYF. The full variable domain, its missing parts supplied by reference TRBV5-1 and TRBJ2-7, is KAGVTQTPRYLIKTRGQQVTLSCSPISGHRSVSWYQQTPGQGLQFLFEYFSETQRNKGNFPGRFSGRQFSNSRSEMNVSTLELGDSALYLCASAVTGYEQYFGPGTRLTVT.

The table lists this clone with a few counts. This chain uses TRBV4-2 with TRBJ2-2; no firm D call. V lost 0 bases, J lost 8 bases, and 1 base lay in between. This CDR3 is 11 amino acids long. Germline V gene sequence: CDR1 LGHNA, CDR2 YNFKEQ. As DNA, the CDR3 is TGTGCCAGCAGCCAAGAGGGGGAGCTGTTTTTT. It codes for CASSQEGELFF.

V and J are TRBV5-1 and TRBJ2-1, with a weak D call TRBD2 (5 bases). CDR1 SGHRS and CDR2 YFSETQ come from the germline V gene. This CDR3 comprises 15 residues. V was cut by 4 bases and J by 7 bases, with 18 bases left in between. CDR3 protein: CASSTRGLVGNEQFF. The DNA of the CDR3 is TGCGCCAGCAGCACCCGAGGGCTAGTAGGAAATGAGCAGTTCTTC.